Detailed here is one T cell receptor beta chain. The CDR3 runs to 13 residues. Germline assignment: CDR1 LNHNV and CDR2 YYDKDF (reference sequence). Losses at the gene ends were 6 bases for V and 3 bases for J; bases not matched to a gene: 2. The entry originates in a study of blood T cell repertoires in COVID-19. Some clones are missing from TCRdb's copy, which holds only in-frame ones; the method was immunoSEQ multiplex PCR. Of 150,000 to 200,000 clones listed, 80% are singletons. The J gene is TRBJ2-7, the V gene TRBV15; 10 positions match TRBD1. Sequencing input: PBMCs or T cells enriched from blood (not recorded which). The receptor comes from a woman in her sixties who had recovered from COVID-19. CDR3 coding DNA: TGTGCCACCAGGGGGGACAGGGGCTACGAGCAGTACTTC. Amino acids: CATRGDRGYEQYF.